A selection of T cell receptor beta chains follows, all from one sample in a study of blood T cell repertoires in COVID-19. The assay was immunoSEQ multiplex PCR, and TCRdb's table has in-frame clones only and misses some. The sample contains around 30,000 clones, about 94% of which appear only once. Input material: peripheral blood. Receptors originate from a human donor with active COVID-19. The donor label of this sample is uncertain. The CDR3 runs from the conserved cysteine through the conserved F or W. The D gene is left open where the match is weak. Expanded clones are given a class, and other clones once, few, many or no size at all.

V,size,D,J,DNA,CDR3
TRBV5-1,.,.,TRBJ2-1,TGCGCCAGCAGCTTGGAACCAGGGTACAATGAGCAGTTCTTC,CASSLEPGYNEQFF
TRBV27,.,.,TRBJ1-1,TGTGCCAGCACTCGGCGGGGGGGCGCTGAAGCTTTCTTT,CASTRRGGAEAFF
TRBV4-2,.,TRBD1,TRBJ2-1,TGTGCCAGCAGCCAAGAGGTTAACAGGGGTCGGGATGAGCAGTTCTTC,CASSQEVNRGRDEQFF
TRBV27,.,.,TRBJ1-5,TGTGCCAGCAGCCCGTCGCGTCATAGCAATCAGCCCCAGCATTTT,CASSPSRHSNQPQHF
TRBV3-1/TRBV3-2,.,TRBD1,TRBJ2-1,TGTGCCTCCAGGGGGTTAGGGGAGCAGTTCTTC,CASRGLGEQFF
TRBV28,.,.,TRBJ1-4,TGTGCCAGCAAGACAGCAGTTAATGAAAAACTGTTTTTT,CASKTAVNEKLFF
TRBV28,.,.,TRBJ1-3,TGTGCCAGCAGTTCGGGGTATGAGGGAAACACCATATATTTT,CASSSGYEGNTIYF
TRBV14,.,TRBD2,TRBJ2-5,TGTGCCAGCACCCCAGGACTAGCGGGTGGAGAGACCCAGTACTTC,CASTPGLAGGETQYF
TRBV5-6,.,.,TRBJ1-1,TGTGCCAGCAGCTCCAAGAACACTGAAGCTTTCTTT,CASSSKNTEAFF
TRBV4-3,.,.,TRBJ1-1,TGCGCCAGCAGCCAAGACAGAAACACTGAAGCTTTCTTT,CASSQDRNTEAFF
TRBV30,.,.,TRBJ2-7,TGTGCCTGGAGTGCTGGGACACCTAGCTACGAGCAGTACTTC,CAWSAGTPSYEQYF
TRBV29-1,.,TRBD1,TRBJ2-7,TGCAGCGTTGAGGAGGACAGGGGCGGGTTCGAGCAGTACTTC,CSVEEDRGGFEQYF
TRBV19,.,TRBD1,TRBJ1-4,TGTGCCAGTAGTAGCCGACAGGGCGGTAATGAAAAACTGTTTTTT,CASSSRQGGNEKLFF
TRBV5-4,.,.,TRBJ2-1,TGTGCCAGCAGCTTGGGGTGGAGCTCCTACAATGAGCAGTTCTTC,CASSLGWSSYNEQFF
TRBV29-1,.,.,TRBJ2-3,TGCAGCGCCGGGGAGGGCACAGATACGCAGTATTTT,CSAGEGTDTQYF
TRBV9,.,.,TRBJ2-1,TGTGCCAGCAGCCCTGGGAGGAGCTCCTACAATGAGCAGTTCTTC,CASSPGRSSYNEQFF
TRBV24-1,.,.,TRBJ2-7,TGTGCCACCAGTGATTCAGGGGGACTCTCCTACGAGCAGTACTTC,CATSDSGGLSYEQYF
TRBV10-1,.,.,TRBJ2-7,TGCGCCAGCAGTGAACAGGCTTCCTACGAGCAGTACTTC,CASSEQASYEQYF
TRBV2,.,TRBD1,TRBJ2-1,TGTGCCAGCAGGGGGGCAGGGGGACACTACAATGAGCAGTTCTTC,CASRGAGGHYNEQFF
TRBV5-5,.,TRBD1,TRBJ1-1,TGTGCCAGCAGCTTGGGGTACAGGGGAAACACTGAAGCTTTCTTT,CASSLGYRGNTEAFF
TRBV21-1,.,.,TRBJ2-5,TGTGCCAGCAGCAGACCGGGACAACAAGAGACCCAGTACTTC,CASSRPGQQETQYF
TRBV3-1/TRBV3-2,.,.,TRBJ1-3,TGTGCCAGCAGCCGCAGGGCGGCTGGAAACACCATATATTTT,CASSRRAAGNTIYF
TRBV27,.,TRBD2,TRBJ2-7,TGTGCCAGCAGTTGGCGGGAGGGAGGCGAGCAGTACTTC,CASSWREGGEQYF
TRBV28,once,TRBD2,TRBJ2-1,TGTGCCAGCAGTCAGCTATCGGGAGGCCCCTTATACAATGAGCAGTTCTTC,CASSQLSGGPLYNEQFF
TRBV19,.,TRBD1,TRBJ2-1,TGTGCCAGTAGTGTCGGGACAGTTAACAATGAGCAGTTCTTC,CASSVGTVNNEQFF
TRBV7-9,few,TRBD1,TRBJ1-2,TGTGCCAGCAGCCTCTCGACAGGGATAGGCTATGGCTACACCTTC,CASSLSTGIGYGYTF
TRBV29-1,.,.,TRBJ1-3,TGCAGCGTTAGGAGGCGCTCTGGAAACACCATATATTTT,CSVRRRSGNTIYF
TRBV7-9,.,TRBD1,TRBJ2-5,TGTGCCAGCAGCTTAGACAGGGGGCGAGCAGAGACCCAGTACTTC,CASSLDRGRAETQYF
TRBV9,.,.,TRBJ2-3,TGTGCCAGCAGCGTAGGTGTAGAAACCAGCACAGATACGCAGTATTTT,CASSVGVETSTDTQYF
TRBV28,once,TRBD1,TRBJ2-7,TGTGCCAGCAGTTCCTCCGGGACAGGGACCTACGAGCAGTACTTC,CASSSSGTGTYEQYF
TRBV5-1,.,.,TRBJ2-1,TGCGCCAGCACCCTTGACTTCCCATACAATGAGCAGTTCTTC,CASTLDFPYNEQFF
TRBV6-5,.,TRBD1,TRBJ1-4,TGTGCCAGCAGTCAGGACAGGGCCGGTGAAAAACTGTTTTTT,CASSQDRAGEKLFF